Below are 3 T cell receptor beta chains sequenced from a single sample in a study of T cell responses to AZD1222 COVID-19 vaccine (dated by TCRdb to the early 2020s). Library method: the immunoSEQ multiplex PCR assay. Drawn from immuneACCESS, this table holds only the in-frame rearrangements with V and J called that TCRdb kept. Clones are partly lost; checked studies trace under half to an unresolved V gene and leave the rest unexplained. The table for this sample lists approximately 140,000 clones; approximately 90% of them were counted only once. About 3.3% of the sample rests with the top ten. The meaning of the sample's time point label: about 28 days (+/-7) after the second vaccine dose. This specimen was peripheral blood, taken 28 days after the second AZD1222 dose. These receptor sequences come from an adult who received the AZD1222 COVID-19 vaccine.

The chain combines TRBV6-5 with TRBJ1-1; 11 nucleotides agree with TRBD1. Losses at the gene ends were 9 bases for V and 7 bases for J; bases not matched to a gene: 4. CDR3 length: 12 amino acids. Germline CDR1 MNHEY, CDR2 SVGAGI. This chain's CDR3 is CASEGQGDEAFF. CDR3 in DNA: TGTGCCAGTGAGGGACAGGGGGATGAAGCTTTCTTT.

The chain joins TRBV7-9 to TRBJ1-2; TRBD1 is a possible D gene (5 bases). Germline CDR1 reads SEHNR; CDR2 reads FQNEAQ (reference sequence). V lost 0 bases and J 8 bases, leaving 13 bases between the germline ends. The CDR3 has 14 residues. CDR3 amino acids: CASSLAGRVGGYTF. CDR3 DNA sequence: TGTGCCAGCAGCTTAGCGGGCAGGGTAGGAGGCTACACCTTC.

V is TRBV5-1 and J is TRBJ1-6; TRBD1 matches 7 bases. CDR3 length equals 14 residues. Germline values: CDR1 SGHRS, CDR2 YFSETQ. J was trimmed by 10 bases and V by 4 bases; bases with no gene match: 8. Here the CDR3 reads CASSQDRSESPLHF. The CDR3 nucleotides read TGCGCCAGCAGCCAGGACAGGTCTGAATCACCCCTCCACTTT.